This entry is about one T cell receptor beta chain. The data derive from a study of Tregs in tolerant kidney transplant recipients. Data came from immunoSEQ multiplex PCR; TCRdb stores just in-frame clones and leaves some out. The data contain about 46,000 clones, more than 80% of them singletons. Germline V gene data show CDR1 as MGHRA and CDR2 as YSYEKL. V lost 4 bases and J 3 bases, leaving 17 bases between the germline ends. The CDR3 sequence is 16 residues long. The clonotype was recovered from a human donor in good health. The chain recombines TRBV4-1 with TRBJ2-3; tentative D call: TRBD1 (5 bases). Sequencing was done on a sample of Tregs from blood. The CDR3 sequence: CASSRMQGIETDTQYF. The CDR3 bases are TGCGCCAGCAGCCGGATGCAGGGTATTGAAACAGATACGCAGTATTTT.